Below, one TCR beta chain is given with its context. No antigen is known for it. PCR used 60 Vbeta primers and 13 Jbeta primers. Using immunoSEQ multiplex PCR, the repertoire was profiled, and TCRdb retains in-frame clones only, with some absent. The data hold about 76,000 clones, with 75% to 85% observed a single time. These data are taken from a study of cytomegalovirus exposure and HLA in healthy donors. General study points: Data from an earlier analysis indicated that most TCR beta V segments were productive either about 87% or about 30% of the time. By HLA locus, TCR association rates varied in a later analysis, with DRB1 showing the most and HLA-C the fewest.

Germline V gene lookup returns CDR1 SGHTA and CDR2 FQGNSA. V lost 4 bases, J lost 7 bases, and 13 bases lay in between. This CDR3 region has 13 residues. Each donor was healthy, and each was a bone marrow donor. V gene TRBV7-2 combines with J gene TRBJ1-2; tentative D call: TRBD1 (5 bases). The sequence was collected from a woman under 40 in good health and CMV-seronegative. Sequenced: PBMCs. The CDR3 loop reads CASSSYGGSGYTF. DNA of the CDR3: TGTGCCAGCAGCTCCTACGGGGGGAGTGGCTACACCTTC.